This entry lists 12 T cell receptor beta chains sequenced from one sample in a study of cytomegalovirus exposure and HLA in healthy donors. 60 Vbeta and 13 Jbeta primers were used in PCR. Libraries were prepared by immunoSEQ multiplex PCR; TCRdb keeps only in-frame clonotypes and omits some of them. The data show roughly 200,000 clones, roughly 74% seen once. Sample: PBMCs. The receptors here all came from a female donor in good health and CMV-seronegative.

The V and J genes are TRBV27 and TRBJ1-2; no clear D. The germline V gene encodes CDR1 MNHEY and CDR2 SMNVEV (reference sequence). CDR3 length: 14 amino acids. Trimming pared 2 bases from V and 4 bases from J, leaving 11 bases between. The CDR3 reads CASSLKGLGYGYTF. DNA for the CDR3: TGTGCCAGCAGTTTAAAAGGACTCGGCTATGGCTACACCTTC.

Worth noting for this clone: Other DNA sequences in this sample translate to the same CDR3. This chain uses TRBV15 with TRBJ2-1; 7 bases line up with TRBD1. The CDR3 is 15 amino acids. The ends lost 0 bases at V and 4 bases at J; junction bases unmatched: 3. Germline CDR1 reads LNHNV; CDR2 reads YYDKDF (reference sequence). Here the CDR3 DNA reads TGTGCCACCAGCAGAGATCAGGGACAGTACAATGAGCAGTTCTTC. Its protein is CATSRDQGQYNEQFF.

Here the CDR3 reads CASSWVGGGAVNEQFF. The CDR3 nucleotides are TGTGCCAGCAGCTGGGTCGGCGGGGGGGCCGTCAATGAGCAGTTCTTC. V is TRBV7-3 and J is TRBJ2-1, with 9 bases fitting TRBD2. V was clipped by 4 bases and J by 6 bases; unmatched bases: 10. From germline, CDR1 is SGHTA and CDR2 FQGTGA. The CDR3 length is 16 residues.

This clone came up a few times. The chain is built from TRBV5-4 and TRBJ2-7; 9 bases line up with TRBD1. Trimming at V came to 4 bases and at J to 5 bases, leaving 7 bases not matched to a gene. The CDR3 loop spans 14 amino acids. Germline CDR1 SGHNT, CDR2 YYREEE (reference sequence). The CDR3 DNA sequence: TGTGCCAGCAGCCCGGGGACAGGGACGAACGAGCAGTACTTC. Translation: CASSPGTGTNEQYF. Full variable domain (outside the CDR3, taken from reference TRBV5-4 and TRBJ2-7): ETGVTQSPTHLIKTRGQQVTLRCSSQSGHNTVSWYQQALGQGPQFIFQYYREEENGRGNFPPRFSGLQFPNYSSELNVNALELDDSALYLCASSPGTGTNEQYFGPGTRLTVT.

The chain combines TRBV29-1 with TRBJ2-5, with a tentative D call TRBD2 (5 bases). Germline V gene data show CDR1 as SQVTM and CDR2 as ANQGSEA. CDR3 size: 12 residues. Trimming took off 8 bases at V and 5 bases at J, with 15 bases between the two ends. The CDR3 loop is CSHGTPGETQYF. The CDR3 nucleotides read TGCAGCCACGGTACCCCGGGGGAGACCCAGTACTTC.

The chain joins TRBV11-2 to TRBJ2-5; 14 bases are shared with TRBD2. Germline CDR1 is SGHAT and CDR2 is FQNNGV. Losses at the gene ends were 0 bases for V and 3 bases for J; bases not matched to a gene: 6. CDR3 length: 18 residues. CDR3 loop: CASSLDPGTSGRKETQYF. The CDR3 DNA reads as TGTGCCAGCAGCTTAGATCCTGGGACTAGCGGGAGAAAAGAGACCCAGTACTTC.

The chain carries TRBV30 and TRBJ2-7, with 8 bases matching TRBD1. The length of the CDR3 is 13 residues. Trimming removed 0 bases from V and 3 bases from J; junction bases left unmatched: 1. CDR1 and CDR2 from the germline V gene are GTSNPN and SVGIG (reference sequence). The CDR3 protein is CAWSVTGGYEQYF. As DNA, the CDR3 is TGTGCCTGGAGTGTCACAGGGGGCTACGAGCAGTACTTC.

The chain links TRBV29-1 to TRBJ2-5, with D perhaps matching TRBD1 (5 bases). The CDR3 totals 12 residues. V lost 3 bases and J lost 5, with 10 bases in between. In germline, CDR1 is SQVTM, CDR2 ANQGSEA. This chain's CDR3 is CSVDRAAETQYF. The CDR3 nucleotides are TGCAGCGTTGACAGGGCGGCCGAGACCCAGTACTTC.

The CDR3 protein is CASSLELAETQYF. The CDR3 nucleotides read TGCGCCAGCAGCTTGGAGCTCGCAGAGACCCAGTACTTC. This sequence joins TRBV5-1 and TRBJ2-5; unclear D gene. Trimming pared 0 bases from V and 4 bases from J, leaving 7 bases between. CDR1 and CDR2 from the germline V gene are SGHRS and YFSETQ. The CDR3 length is 13 residues.

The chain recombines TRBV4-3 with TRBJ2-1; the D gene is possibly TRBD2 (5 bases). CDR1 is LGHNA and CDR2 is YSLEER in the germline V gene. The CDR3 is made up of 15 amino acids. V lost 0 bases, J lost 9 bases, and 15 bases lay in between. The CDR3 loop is CASSQDHTLGGEQFF. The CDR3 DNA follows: TGCGCCAGCAGCCAAGATCATACTCTAGGAGGTGAGCAGTTCTTC.

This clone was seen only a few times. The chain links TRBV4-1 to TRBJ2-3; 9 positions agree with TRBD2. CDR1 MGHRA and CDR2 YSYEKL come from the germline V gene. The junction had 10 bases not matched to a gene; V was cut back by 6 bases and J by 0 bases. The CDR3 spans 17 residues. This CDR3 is CASRSSGTGRSTDTQYF. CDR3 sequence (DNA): TGCGCCAGCAGGTCTAGCGGGACCGGAAGGAGCACAGATACGCAGTATTTT.

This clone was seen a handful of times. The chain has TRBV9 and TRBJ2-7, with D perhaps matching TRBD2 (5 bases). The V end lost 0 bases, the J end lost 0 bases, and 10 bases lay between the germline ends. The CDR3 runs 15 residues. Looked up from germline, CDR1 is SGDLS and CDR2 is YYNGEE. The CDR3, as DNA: TGTGCCAGCAGCGTAGGGGAGACTACCTCCTACGAGCAGTACTTC. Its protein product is CASSVGETTSYEQYF. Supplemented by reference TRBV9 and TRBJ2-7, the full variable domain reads DSGVTQTPKHLITATGQRVTLRCSPRSGDLSVYWYQQSLDQGLQFLIQYYNGEERAKGNILERFSAQQFPDLHSELNLSSLELGDSALYFCASSVGETTSYEQYFGPGTRLTVT.